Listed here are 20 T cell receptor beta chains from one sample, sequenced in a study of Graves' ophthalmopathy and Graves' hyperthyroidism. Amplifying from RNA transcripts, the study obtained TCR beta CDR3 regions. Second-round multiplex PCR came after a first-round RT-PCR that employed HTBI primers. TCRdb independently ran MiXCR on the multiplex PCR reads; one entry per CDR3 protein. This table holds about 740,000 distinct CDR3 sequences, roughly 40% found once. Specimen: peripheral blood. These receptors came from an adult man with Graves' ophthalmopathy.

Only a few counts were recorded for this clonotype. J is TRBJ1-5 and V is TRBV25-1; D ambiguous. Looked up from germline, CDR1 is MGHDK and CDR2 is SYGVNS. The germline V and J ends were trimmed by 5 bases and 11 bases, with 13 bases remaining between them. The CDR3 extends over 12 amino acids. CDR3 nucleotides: TGTGCCAGCAGTAATATCGGTCTGGCCCAGCATTTT. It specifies CASSNIGLAQHF.

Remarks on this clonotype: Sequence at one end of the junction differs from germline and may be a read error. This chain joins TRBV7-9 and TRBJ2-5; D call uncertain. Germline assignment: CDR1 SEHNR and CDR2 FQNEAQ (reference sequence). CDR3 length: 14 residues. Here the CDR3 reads CASSLTRYQGTQYF. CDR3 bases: TGTGCCAGCAGCTTAACCCGGTACCAAGGGACCCAGTACTTC.

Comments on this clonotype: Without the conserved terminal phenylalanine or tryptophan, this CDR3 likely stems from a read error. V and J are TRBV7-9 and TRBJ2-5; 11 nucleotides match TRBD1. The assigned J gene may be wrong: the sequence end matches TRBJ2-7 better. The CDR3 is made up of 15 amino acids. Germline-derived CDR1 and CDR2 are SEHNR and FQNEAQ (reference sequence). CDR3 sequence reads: CASSQYGQGAHEQYL. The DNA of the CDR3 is TGTGCCAGCAGTCAATATGGACAGGGGGCCCACGAGCAGTACCTC.

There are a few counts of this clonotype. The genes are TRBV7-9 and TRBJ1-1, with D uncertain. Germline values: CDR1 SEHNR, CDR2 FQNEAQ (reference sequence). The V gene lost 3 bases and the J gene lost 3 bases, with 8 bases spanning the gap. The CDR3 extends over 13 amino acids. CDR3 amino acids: CASSFFWDTEAFF. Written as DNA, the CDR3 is TGTGCCAGCAGCTTTTTTTGGGACACTGAAGCTTTCTTT. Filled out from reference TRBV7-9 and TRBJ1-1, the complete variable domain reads DTGVSQNPRHKITKRGQNVTFRCDPISEHNRLYWYRQTLGQGPEFLTYFQNEAQLEKSRLLSDRFSAERPKGSFSTLEIQRTEQGDSAMYLCASSFFWDTEAFFGQGTRLTVV.

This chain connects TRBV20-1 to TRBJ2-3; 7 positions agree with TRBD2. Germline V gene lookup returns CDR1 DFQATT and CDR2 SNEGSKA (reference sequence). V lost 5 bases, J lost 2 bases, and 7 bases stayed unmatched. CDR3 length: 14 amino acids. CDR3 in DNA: TGCAGTGCTGCCGGGACTACCCACACAGATACGCAGTATTTT. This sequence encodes CSAAGTTHTDTQYF.

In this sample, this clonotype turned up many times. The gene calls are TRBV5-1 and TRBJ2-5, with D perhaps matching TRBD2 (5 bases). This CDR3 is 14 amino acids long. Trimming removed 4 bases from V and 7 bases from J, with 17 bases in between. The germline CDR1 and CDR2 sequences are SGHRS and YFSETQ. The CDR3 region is CASSEGRTGVTQYF. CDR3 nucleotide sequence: TGCGCCAGCAGCGAGGGCCGTACCGGGGTGACCCAGTACTTC.

The CDR3 is CASTSEDSTHQETQYF. CDR3 nucleotides: TGTGCCAGCACGAGCGAGGACTCTACACACCAAGAGACCCAGTACTTC. The V gene is TRBV5-4, the J gene TRBJ2-5; TRBD2 might be the D (5 bases). Trimming cost V 6 bases and J 0 bases, with 18 bases left between them. Germline CDR1 SGHNT, CDR2 YYREEE (reference sequence). The length of the CDR3 is 16 residues.

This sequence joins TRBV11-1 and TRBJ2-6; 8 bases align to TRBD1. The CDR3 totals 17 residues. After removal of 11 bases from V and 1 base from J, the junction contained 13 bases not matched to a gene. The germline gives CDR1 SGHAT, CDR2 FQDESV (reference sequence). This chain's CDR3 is CAGPVDRVESGANVLTF. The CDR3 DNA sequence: TGTGCCGGCCCGGTGGACAGGGTTGAGTCTGGGGCCAACGTCCTGACTTTC.

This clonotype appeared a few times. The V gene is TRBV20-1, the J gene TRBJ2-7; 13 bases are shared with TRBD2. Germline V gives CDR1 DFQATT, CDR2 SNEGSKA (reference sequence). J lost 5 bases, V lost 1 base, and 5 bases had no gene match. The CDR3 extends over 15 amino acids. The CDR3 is CSARGTSGSINEQYF. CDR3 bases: TGCAGTGCTAGAGGGACTAGCGGGAGCATTAACGAGCAGTACTTC.

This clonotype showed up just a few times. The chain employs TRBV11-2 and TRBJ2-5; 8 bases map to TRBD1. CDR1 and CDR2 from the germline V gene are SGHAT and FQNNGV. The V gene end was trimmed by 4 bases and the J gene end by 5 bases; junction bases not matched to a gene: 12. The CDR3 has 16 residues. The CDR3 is CASSSYRDRSHETQYF. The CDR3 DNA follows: TGTGCCAGCAGCTCATACCGGGACAGGTCTCATGAGACCCAGTACTTC.

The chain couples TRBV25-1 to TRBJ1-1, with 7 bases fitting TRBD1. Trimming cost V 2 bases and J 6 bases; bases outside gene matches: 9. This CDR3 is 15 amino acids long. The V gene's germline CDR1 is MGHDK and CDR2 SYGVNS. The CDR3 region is CASSEEGTARPEAFF. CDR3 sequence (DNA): TGTGCCAGCAGTGAAGAAGGGACAGCACGCCCTGAAGCTTTCTTT.

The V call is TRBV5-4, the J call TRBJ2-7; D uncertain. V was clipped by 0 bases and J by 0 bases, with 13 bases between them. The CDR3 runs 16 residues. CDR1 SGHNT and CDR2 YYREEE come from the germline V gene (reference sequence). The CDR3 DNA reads TGTGCCAGCAGCTTGGAAAGTCGAGACACCTCCTACGAGCAGTACTTC. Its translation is CASSLESRDTSYEQYF.

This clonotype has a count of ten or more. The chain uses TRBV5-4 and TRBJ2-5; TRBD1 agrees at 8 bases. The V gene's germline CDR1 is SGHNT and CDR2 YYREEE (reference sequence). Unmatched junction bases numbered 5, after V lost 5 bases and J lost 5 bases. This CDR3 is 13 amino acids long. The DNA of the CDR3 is TGTGCCAGCAGGCTACAGGGGGAGGAGACCCAGTACTTC. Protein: CASRLQGEETQYF.

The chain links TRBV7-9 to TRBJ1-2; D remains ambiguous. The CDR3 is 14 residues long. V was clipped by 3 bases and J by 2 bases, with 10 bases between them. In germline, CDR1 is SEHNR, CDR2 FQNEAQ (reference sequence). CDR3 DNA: TGTGCCAGCAGCTTGGAACAACGAAACTATGGCTACACCTTC. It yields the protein CASSLEQRNYGYTF. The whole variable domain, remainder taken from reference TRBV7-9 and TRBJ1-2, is DTGVSQNPRHKITKRGQNVTFRCDPISEHNRLYWYRQTLGQGPEFLTYFQNEAQLEKSRLLSDRFSAERPKGSFSTLEIQRTEQGDSAMYLCASSLEQRNYGYTFGSGTRLTVV.

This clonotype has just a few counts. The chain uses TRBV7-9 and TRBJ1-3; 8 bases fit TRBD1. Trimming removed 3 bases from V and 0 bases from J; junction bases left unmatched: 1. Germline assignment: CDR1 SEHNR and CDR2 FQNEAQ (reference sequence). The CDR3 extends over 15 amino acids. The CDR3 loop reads CASSFRGPSGNTIYF. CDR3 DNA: TGTGCCAGCAGCTTCAGGGGGCCCTCTGGAAACACCATATATTTT. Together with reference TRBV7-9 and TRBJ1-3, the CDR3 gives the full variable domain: DTGVSQNPRHKITKRGQNVTFRCDPISEHNRLYWYRQTLGQGPEFLTYFQNEAQLEKSRLLSDRFSAERPKGSFSTLEIQRTEQGDSAMYLCASSFRGPSGNTIYFGEGSWLTVV.

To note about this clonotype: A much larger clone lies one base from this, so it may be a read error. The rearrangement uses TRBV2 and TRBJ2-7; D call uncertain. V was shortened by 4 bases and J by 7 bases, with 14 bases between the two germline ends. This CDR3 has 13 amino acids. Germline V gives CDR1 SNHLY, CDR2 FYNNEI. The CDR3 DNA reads TGTGCCAGCAGTGTTGTGGGAAGGAAAGAGCAGTACTTC. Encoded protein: CASSVVGRKEQYF.

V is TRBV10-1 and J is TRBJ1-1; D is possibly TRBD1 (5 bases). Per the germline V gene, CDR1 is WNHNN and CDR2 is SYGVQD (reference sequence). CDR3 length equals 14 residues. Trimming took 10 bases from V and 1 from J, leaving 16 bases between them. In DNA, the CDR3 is TGCGCCACCGAGAGGGGATTGAGGAACACTGAAGCTTTCTTT. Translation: CATERGLRNTEAFF.

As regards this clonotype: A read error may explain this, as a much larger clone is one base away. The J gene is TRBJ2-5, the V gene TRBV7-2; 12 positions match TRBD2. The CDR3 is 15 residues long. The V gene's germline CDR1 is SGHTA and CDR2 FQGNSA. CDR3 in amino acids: CASSPRTSGEETQHF. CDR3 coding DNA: TGTGCCAGCAGCCCGAGGACTAGCGGGGAAGAGACCCAGCACTTC. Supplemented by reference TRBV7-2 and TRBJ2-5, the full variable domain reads GAGVSQSPSNKVTEKGKDVELRCDPISGHTALYWYRQSLGQGLEFLIYFQGNSAPDKSGLPSDRFSAERTGGSVSTLTIQRTQQEDSAVYLCASSPRTSGEETQHFGPGTRLLVL.

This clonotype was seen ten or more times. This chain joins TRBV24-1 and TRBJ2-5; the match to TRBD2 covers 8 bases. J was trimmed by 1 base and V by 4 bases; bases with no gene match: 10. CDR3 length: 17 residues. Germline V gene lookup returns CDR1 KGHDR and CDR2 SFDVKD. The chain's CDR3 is CATSDPLPAGVQETQYF. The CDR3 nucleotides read TGTGCCACCAGTGACCCTTTGCCAGCGGGGGTCCAAGAGACCCAGTACTTC.

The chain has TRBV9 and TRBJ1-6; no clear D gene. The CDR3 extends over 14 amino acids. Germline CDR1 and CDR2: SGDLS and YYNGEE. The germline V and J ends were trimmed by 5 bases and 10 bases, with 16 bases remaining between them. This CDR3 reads CASSYRQSDSPLHF. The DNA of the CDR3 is TGTGCCAGCAGTTACCGTCAATCGGACTCACCCCTCCACTTT.